These 21 T cell receptor beta chains originate from one sample sequenced in a study of regulatory T cells in long-lasting Graves disease. Through Arm-PCR of CDR3 regions and iRepertoire HTBI primers, TCR beta libraries were built. TCRdb ran MiXCR on the multiplex PCR reads and lists one entry per CDR3 protein. Of 650,000 to 700,000 distinct CDR3 sequences in the sample, approximately 31% were seen once. Time point here: persistent/refractory GD, antithyroid drugs over 5 years with positive TRAb. With RNA extracted from PBMCs as input, the TCR library was made. The sample consisted of peripheral blood mononuclear cells (PBMCs), taken when the disease was refractory, from a patient treated with antithyroid drugs. All receptors come from a female donor with Graves disease.

The CDR3 region is CASSRVDSGEHTGELFF. In DNA, the CDR3 is TGTGCCAGCAGCCGGGTTGATAGCGGGGAACACACCGGGGAGCTGTTTTTT. The chain uses TRBV7-6 and TRBJ2-2, with TRBD2 matching 8 bases. The length of the CDR3 is 17 residues. The V segment lost 5 bases and the J segment 3 bases; nucleotides outside the gene matches: 11. Germline V CDR1 and CDR2: SGHVS, FNYEAQ.

This clonotype was observed a handful of times. The chain recombines TRBV5-6 with TRBJ2-2; no reliable D call. CDR1 SGHDT and CDR2 YYEEEE come from the germline V gene. V shed 7 bases and J shed 0 bases, with 13 bases lying between them. The CDR3 consists of 15 residues. CDR3 in amino acids: CASGLVAANTGELFF. CDR3 DNA: TGTGCCAGCGGATTGGTGGCAGCGAACACCGGGGAGCTGTTTTTT.

The chain has TRBV19 and TRBJ1-5, with 7 positions matching TRBD1. Germline-derived CDR1 and CDR2 are LNHDA and SQIVND (reference sequence). J was trimmed by 0 bases and V by 4 bases; bases with no gene match: 9. This CDR3 spans 17 amino acids. The CDR3 sequence: CASSTTGTAYSNQPQHF. CDR3 nucleotide sequence: TGTGCCAGTAGTACTACCGGGACAGCCTATAGCAATCAGCCCCAGCATTTT.

This clonotype was counted a few times. One end of the junction does not line up with germline, which may come from a read error. The chain carries TRBV3-1 and TRBJ1-1; 7 bases align to TRBD1. Per the germline V gene, CDR1 is LGHDT and CDR2 is YNNKEL (reference sequence). The CDR3 covers 15 residues. The CDR3 sequence: CASSQGGGMNTEASF. The CDR3 DNA is TGTGCCAGCAGCCAGGGAGGGGGCATGAACACTGAAGCTTCCTTT.

At least ten counts were recorded for this clonotype. V and J are TRBV15 and TRBJ1-4; possible D gene TRBD1, 5 bases. The CDR3 is 16 residues long. Trimming removed 0 bases from V and 5 bases from J, with 13 bases in between. Germline V gene lookup returns CDR1 LNHNV and CDR2 YYDKDF (reference sequence). The CDR3 loop is CATSRDPTGPNEKLFF. The CDR3 coding sequence is TGTGCCACCAGCAGAGATCCAACAGGCCCCAATGAAAAACTGTTTTTT.

This clonotype turned up a few times. V gene TRBV28 combines with J gene TRBJ1-4, with TRBD1 as a possible D gene (5 bases). Trimming left V 2 bases short and J 6 bases short, with 13 bases between. This CDR3 has 15 amino acids. The V gene's germline CDR1 is MDHEN and CDR2 SYDVKM. CDR3 bases: TGTGCCAGCAGTTTACCGGGTCAGGGAGATGAAAAACTGTTTTTT. Its protein is CASSLPGQGDEKLFF.

Only a few counts were recorded for this clonotype. The rearrangement links TRBV11-1 to TRBJ1-2, with no clear D. The germline V and J ends were trimmed by 6 bases and 8 bases, with 13 bases remaining between them. Germline CDR1 reads SGHAT; CDR2 reads FQDESV (reference sequence). This CDR3 has 12 amino acids. The CDR3 region has the DNA TGTGCCAGCAGTATAGCCACGTCCGGCTACACCTTC. It is translated as CASSIATSGYTF.

The chain employs TRBV12-3 or TRBV12-4 and TRBJ1-5; the match to TRBD1 covers 11 bases. Unmatched junction bases numbered 7, after V lost 6 bases and J lost 6 bases. The CDR3 runs to 15 residues. CDR3 in DNA: TGTGCCAGCAGAAAAGGACAGGGGGCGGTTCAGCCCCAGCATTTT. This codes for CASRKGQGAVQPQHF.

Ten or more counts support this clonotype. The J gene is TRBJ2-5, the V gene TRBV13; perhaps TRBD2 as D (6 bases). The CDR3 has 16 residues. The V end lost 2 bases, the J end lost 5 bases, and 18 bases lay between the germline ends. Germline CDR1 and CDR2: PRHDT and FYEKMQ (reference sequence). This chain's CDR3 is CASSLPAGPEMETQYF. The CDR3 coding sequence is TGTGCCAGCAGCTTACCAGCGGGTCCTGAAATGGAGACCCAGTACTTC.

The sample holds a few counts of this clonotype. This rearrangement joins TRBV6-2 or TRBV6-3 to TRBJ2-4; TRBD1 or TRBD2 may be the D gene (6 bases each). V shed 7 bases and J shed 0 bases, with 13 bases lying between them. This CDR3 is built from 15 residues. Germline V gene sequence: CDR1 MNHEY, CDR2 SVGEGT. CDR3 DNA: TGTGCCAGCAACCACAGGGACTTAGCCAAAAACATTCAGTACTTC. This translates into CASNHRDLAKNIQYF.

In its sample, this clonotype was seen a few times. The V call is TRBV12-3 or TRBV12-4, the J call TRBJ2-2; D uncertain. This CDR3 contains 15 residues. Trimming stripped 6 bases from V and 5 bases from J, with 16 bases between. CDR3 DNA: TGTGCCAGCAGGAGACCAAAACCCGGGACCGGGGAGCTGTTTTTT. Translation gives CASRRPKPGTGELFF.

V and J are TRBV7-2 and TRBJ1-4; D is ambiguous. The CDR3 runs 13 residues. The V and J ends lost 2 bases and 6 bases respectively, with 7 bases between them. Germline V gene data show CDR1 as SGHTA and CDR2 as FQGNSA. The CDR3 region is CASSLLGYEKLFF. The CDR3, as DNA: TGTGCCAGCAGCTTACTGGGGTATGAAAAACTGTTTTTT.

This clonotype was detected once. This chain links TRBV20-1 with TRBJ1-1, with D hard to call. CDR1 and CDR2 from the germline V gene are DFQATT and SNEGSKA (reference sequence). This CDR3 region has 14 residues. V shed 5 bases and J shed 4 bases, with 17 bases lying between them. Here the CDR3 reads CSAGPVEWTTEAFF. The CDR3 bases are TGCAGTGCTGGCCCGGTGGAGTGGACCACTGAAGCTTTCTTT.

For this clonotype: Mismatch with germline at one junction end may stem from a read error. This chain links TRBV5-1 with TRBJ1-3, with 7 bases fitting TRBD1. CDR3 length: 15 amino acids. Germline loops: CDR1 SGHRS, CDR2 YFSETQ. In DNA form, the CDR3 reads TGTGCCAGCAGTCCCTACAGGGGCTCTGGAAACACCATATATTTT. As protein: CASSPYRGSGNTIYF.

This clonotype was observed many times. V is TRBV27 and J is TRBJ1-1; D unclear. Trimming shortened V by 6 bases and J by 3 bases, and 11 bases separated the two germline ends. CDR3 length: 13 amino acids. Germline V gene lookup returns CDR1 MNHEY and CDR2 SMNVEV (reference sequence). The CDR3 protein is CASSPGSYTEAFF. The CDR3 coding sequence is TGTGCCAGCAGCCCTGGGTCCTACACTGAAGCTTTCTTT.

The chain combines TRBV6-1 with TRBJ1-5, with a possible D match to TRBD1 (6 bases). CDR1 and CDR2 (germline): MNHNS, SASEGT. This CDR3 contains 14 residues. Trimming took 6 bases from V and 3 from J, leaving 12 bases between them. CDR3 amino acids: CASRPGHSNQPQHF. Written as DNA, the CDR3 is TGTGCCAGCAGACCGGGACACTCCAATCAGCCCCAGCATTTT.

The chain is built from TRBV4-1 and TRBJ1-1; possibly TRBD1 for D (5 bases). CDR1 and CDR2 from the germline V gene are MGHRA and YSYEKL. This CDR3 has 17 amino acids. V lost 1 base to trimming and J lost 1 base, with 16 bases between them. The CDR3 DNA sequence: TGCGCCAGCAGCCAAGTCCGACAGATCGCCTGGAACACTGAAGCTTTCTTT. This sequence encodes CASSQVRQIAWNTEAFF.

The rearrangement links TRBV6-1 to TRBJ1-1; D remains ambiguous. Germline V lookup: CDR1 MNHNS, CDR2 SASEGT. CDR3 size: 15 residues. Trimming left V 5 bases short and J 0 bases short, with 13 bases between. The CDR3 region is CASSTTRILNTEAFF. Written as DNA, the CDR3 is TGTGCCAGCAGTACAACTAGAATTCTGAACACTGAAGCTTTCTTT.

This rearrangement joins TRBV6-2 or TRBV6-3 to TRBJ1-3, with D possibly being TRBD1 (5 bases). This CDR3 is built from 17 residues. Trimming cost V 6 bases and J 2 bases, with 20 bases left between them. Per germline, CDR1 MNHEY and CDR2 SVGEGT. The CDR3 coding sequence is TGTGCCAGCAGACGCCCTACCGGGGGGGAAGCTGGAAACACCATATATTTT. Its translation: CASRRPTGGEAGNTIYF.

This clonotype was counted ten times or more. For the CDR3, the DNA is TGTGCCAGCAGTTCCCCTATCCAGGGGTACGAGCAGTACTTC. It specifies CASSSPIQGYEQYF. This chain uses TRBV27 with TRBJ2-7, with D possibly matching TRBD1 (6 bases). V gave up 4 bases and J gave up 4 bases, with 14 bases separating them. The CDR3 has 14 residues. In germline, CDR1 is MNHEY, CDR2 SMNVEV (reference sequence).

The chain joins TRBV5-4 to TRBJ2-5; 9 bases align to TRBD2. The CDR3 contains 15 residues. From germline, CDR1 is SGHNT and CDR2 YYREEE (reference sequence). Trimming removed 0 bases from V and 3 bases from J; junction bases left unmatched: 3. The CDR3 loop is CASSLATSGKETQYF. The CDR3, as DNA: TGTGCCAGCAGCTTGGCGACTAGCGGCAAAGAGACCCAGTACTTC.